Listed below are T cell receptor beta chains from one sample, sequenced in a study of a mutant IDH1 vaccine in newly diagnosed glioma. TCRdb keeps only in-frame clones here, not all; method: immunoSEQ multiplex PCR. The table includes approximately 40,000 clones, 75% to 80% detected once. Which antigens these TCRs recognize remains unknown. The material was PBMCs, obtained from a glioma patient whose treatment included an IDH1 peptide vaccine. These receptors originate from a man in his forties with glioma. Each CDR3 is given with its conserved first and last residue. D genes are given only for firm matches. The listing skips clone size in some rows; elsewhere it reads once, few, many or a size class.

CDR3aa: CASSLRLPNTEAFF; CDR3nt: TGTGCCAGCAGCTTACGATTACCGAACACTGAAGCTTTCTTT; abundance: once; v_gene: TRBV7-8; d_gene: NA; j_gene: TRBJ1-1
CDR3aa: CSARGPGGYTF; CDR3nt: TGCAGTGCGAGGGGGCCGGGTGGCTACACCTTC; abundance: NA; v_gene: TRBV20-1; d_gene: TRBD1; j_gene: TRBJ1-2
CDR3aa: CASSHRLAGGLTSTDTQYF; CDR3nt: TGTGCCAGCAGCCACCGTCTAGCGGGGGGCCTTACGAGCACAGATACGCAGTATTTT; abundance: NA; v_gene: TRBV2; d_gene: TRBD2; j_gene: TRBJ2-3
CDR3aa: CASSSGTGRRYGYTF; CDR3nt: TGTGCCAGCAGTTCCGGGACAGGGAGAAGGTATGGCTACACCTTC; abundance: NA; v_gene: TRBV6-6; d_gene: TRBD1; j_gene: TRBJ1-2
CDR3aa: CATGEQVLVQPQHF; CDR3nt: TGTGCCACCGGAGAACAGGTTTTGGTACAGCCCCAGCATTTT; abundance: few; v_gene: TRBV11-2; d_gene: NA; j_gene: TRBJ1-5
CDR3aa: CASGLTGTGDEKLFF; CDR3nt: TGTGCTAGTGGTTTGACCGGGACAGGCGATGAAAAACTGTTTTTT; abundance: NA; v_gene: TRBV12-5; d_gene: TRBD1; j_gene: TRBJ1-4
CDR3aa: CASSRGGNYEQYF; CDR3nt: TGCGCCAGCAGTCGGGGGGGGAACTACGAGCAGTACTTC; abundance: few; v_gene: TRBV5-1; d_gene: TRBD2; j_gene: TRBJ2-7
CDR3aa: CASSVATGTGVYNEQFF; CDR3nt: TGTGCCAGCAGCGTAGCTACGGGGACAGGGGTCTACAATGAGCAGTTCTTC; abundance: NA; v_gene: TRBV9; d_gene: TRBD1; j_gene: TRBJ2-1
CDR3aa: CAWAGVSETQYF; CDR3nt: TGTGCCTGGGCGGGGGTATCAGAGACCCAGTACTTC; abundance: NA; v_gene: TRBV30; d_gene: TRBD2; j_gene: TRBJ2-5
CDR3aa: CAISGGQGAGNTEAFF; CDR3nt: TGTGCCATCAGTGGGGGACAGGGGGCTGGGAACACTGAAGCTTTCTTT; abundance: NA; v_gene: TRBV10-3; d_gene: TRBD1; j_gene: TRBJ1-1
CDR3aa: CASSPGVGGYTF; CDR3nt: TGTGCCAGCAGCCCAGGGGTTGGTGGCTACACCTTC; abundance: NA; v_gene: TRBV5-6; d_gene: NA; j_gene: TRBJ1-2
CDR3aa: CASSSGPSGNTIYF; CDR3nt: TGTGCCAGCAGCTCAGGGCCCTCTGGAAACACCATATATTTT; abundance: NA; v_gene: TRBV7-2; d_gene: NA; j_gene: TRBJ1-3
CDR3aa: CASSRQGNDEQYF; CDR3nt: TGCGCCAGCTCACGGCAGGGTAACGACGAGCAGTACTTC; abundance: NA; v_gene: TRBV5-1; d_gene: NA; j_gene: TRBJ2-7
CDR3aa: CASSPFSPDRGGGYTF; CDR3nt: TGTGCCAGCTCACCCTTTTCCCCGGACAGGGGAGGCGGCTACACCTTC; abundance: NA; v_gene: TRBV18; d_gene: TRBD1; j_gene: TRBJ1-2
CDR3aa: CAAGVSGELFF; CDR3nt: TGTGCCGCAGGGGTCTCCGGGGAGCTGTTTTTT; abundance: NA; v_gene: TRBV6-6; d_gene: NA; j_gene: TRBJ2-2
CDR3aa: CASSWTGSTYEQYF; CDR3nt: TGTGCCAGCAGCTGGACGGGTTCCACCTACGAGCAGTACTTC; abundance: NA; v_gene: TRBV5-6; d_gene: NA; j_gene: TRBJ2-7